These 6 T cell receptor beta chains share one sample of origin, sequenced in a study of CD8 T cells in Susac syndrome. The authors reverse transcribed roughly 0.5 to 1 ug RNA with random hexamers. TCRdb independently ran MiXCR on the immunoSEQ multiplex PCR reads; one entry per CDR3 protein. This sample has more than 150,000 distinct CDR3 sequences; about 94% occur once, and the top ten carry around 0.14%. Sequencing used CD4+ T cells from PBMCs. The source is a human donor in good health.

The gene calls are TRBV18 and TRBJ2-7; possibly TRBD1 for D (5 bases). This CDR3 is 13 amino acids long. Germline CDR1 and CDR2: KGHSH and LQKENI. Trimming removed 2 bases at V and 7 bases at J, with 12 bases between. CDR3 region: CASSPARASEQYF. The CDR3, as DNA: TGTGCCAGCTCACCAGCCAGGGCTTCGGAGCAGTACTTC.

The chain recombines TRBV5-4 with TRBJ2-2; D not resolved. The CDR3 has 15 amino acids. The germline V and J ends were trimmed by 4 bases and 7 bases, with 17 bases remaining between them. In germline, CDR1 is SGHNT, CDR2 YYREEE (reference sequence). The CDR3 DNA follows: TGTGCCAGCAGCATTCCCCAGGCGGTGGACGGGGAGCTGTTTTTT. Protein product: CASSIPQAVDGELFF.

CDR3: CASSPESGTFGNTIYF. In DNA, the CDR3 is TGTGCCAGCAGCCCTGAATCAGGGACGTTTGGAAACACCATATATTTT. The chain combines TRBV7-2 with TRBJ1-3; possibly TRBD1 for D (5 bases). Germline V gene sequence: CDR1 SGHTA, CDR2 FQGNSA. The CDR3 contains 16 residues. V was cut by 5 bases and J by 3 bases, with 17 bases left in between.

The chain has TRBV5-6 and TRBJ1-1; no reliable D call. Between the trimmed V and J ends, which lost 1 base and 2 bases, there was a span of 12 bases. There are 15 residues in the CDR3. Germline V gene data show CDR1 as SGHDT and CDR2 as YYEEEE. This chain's CDR3 is CASSLRTMTNTEAFF. CDR3 DNA: TGTGCCAGCAGCTTGAGGACCATGACCAACACTGAAGCTTTCTTT.

The rearrangement links TRBV12-3 or TRBV12-4 to TRBJ2-3, with D unresolved. Trimming left V 7 bases short and J 2 bases short, with 13 bases between. The CDR3 extends over 14 amino acids. The CDR3 coding sequence is TGTGCCAGCAAGAAATCCAGGCCCACAGATACGCAGTATTTT. As protein: CASKKSRPTDTQYF.

This clonotype was seen more than once but under ten times. The gene calls are TRBV6-5 and TRBJ2-7, with 7 bases fitting TRBD1. This CDR3 contains 13 residues. Germline CDR1 and CDR2: MNHEY and SVGAGI. J was trimmed by 3 bases and V by 2 bases; bases with no gene match: 1. The chain's CDR3 is CASSYPGGYEQYF. In DNA form, the CDR3 reads TGTGCCAGCAGTTACCCAGGGGGCTACGAGCAGTACTTC.